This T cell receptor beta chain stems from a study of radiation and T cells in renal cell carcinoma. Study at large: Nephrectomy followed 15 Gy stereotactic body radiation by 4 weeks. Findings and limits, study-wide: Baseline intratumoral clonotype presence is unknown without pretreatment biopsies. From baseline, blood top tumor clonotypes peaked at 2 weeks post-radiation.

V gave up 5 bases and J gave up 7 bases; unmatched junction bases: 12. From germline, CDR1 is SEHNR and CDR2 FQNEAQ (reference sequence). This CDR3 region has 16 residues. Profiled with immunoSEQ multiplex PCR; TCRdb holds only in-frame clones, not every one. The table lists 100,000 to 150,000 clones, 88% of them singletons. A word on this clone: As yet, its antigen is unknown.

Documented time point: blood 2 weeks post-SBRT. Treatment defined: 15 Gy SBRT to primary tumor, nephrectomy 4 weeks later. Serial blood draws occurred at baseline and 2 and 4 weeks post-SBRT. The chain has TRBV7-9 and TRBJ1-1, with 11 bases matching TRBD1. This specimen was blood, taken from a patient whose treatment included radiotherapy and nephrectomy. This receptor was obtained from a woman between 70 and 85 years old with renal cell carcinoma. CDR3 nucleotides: TGTGCCAGCAGCCCCGGACAGGGGGCGCCGTTTGTTGAAGCTTTCTTT. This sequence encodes CASSPGQGAPFVEAFF.